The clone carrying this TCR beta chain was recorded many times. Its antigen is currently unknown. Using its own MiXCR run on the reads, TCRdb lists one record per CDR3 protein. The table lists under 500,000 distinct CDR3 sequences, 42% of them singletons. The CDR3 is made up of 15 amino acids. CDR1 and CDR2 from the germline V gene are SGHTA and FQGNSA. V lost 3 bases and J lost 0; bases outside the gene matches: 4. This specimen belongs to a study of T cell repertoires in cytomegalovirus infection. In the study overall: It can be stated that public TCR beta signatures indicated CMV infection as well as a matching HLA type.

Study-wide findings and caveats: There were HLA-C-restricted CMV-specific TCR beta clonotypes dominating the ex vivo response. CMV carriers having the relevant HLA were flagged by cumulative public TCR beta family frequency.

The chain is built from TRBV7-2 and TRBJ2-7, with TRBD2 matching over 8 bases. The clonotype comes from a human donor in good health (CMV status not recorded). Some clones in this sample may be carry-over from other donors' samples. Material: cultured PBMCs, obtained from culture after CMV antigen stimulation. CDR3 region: CASSLAGTSSYEQYF. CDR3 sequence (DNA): TGTGCCAGCAGCTTGGCGGGGACTAGCTCCTACGAGCAGTACTTC. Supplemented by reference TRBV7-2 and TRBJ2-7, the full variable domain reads GAGVSQSPSNKVTEKGKDVELRCDPISGHTALYWYRQSLGQGLEFLIYFQGNSAPDKSGLPSDRFSAERTGGSVSTLTIQRTQQEDSAVYLCASSLAGTSSYEQYFGPGTRLTVT.